The 17 T cell receptor beta chains in this list originate from one sample, sequenced in a study of T cell responses to AZD1222 COVID-19 vaccine. Repertoires were generated with immunoSEQ multiplex PCR, while TCRdb's copy carries only in-frame clones and drops some. The table lists 95,000 to 150,000 clones, roughly 91% of them singletons. Material: peripheral blood, obtained on day 0 of AZD1222 vaccination. Receptors originate from an adult in good health.

This clone was picked up one time. This chain uses TRBV4-1 with TRBJ2-5; 8 bases align to TRBD1. The junction had 2 bases not matched to a gene; V was cut back by 1 base and J by 1 base. The CDR3 is 15 amino acids. CDR1 is MGHRA and CDR2 is YSYEKL in the germline V gene. The CDR3 bases are TGCGCCAGCAGCCAAGGGACAGGGTCCCAAGAGACCCAGTACTTC. This encodes CASSQGTGSQETQYF.

The count of this clone is one. The genes are TRBV7-8 and TRBJ1-2, with a tentative D call TRBD1 (6 bases). Germline CDR1 and CDR2: SGHVS and FQNEAQ. The length of the CDR3 is 14 residues. V was clipped by 2 bases and J by 2 bases, with 9 bases between them. CDR3 sequence (DNA): TGTGCCAGCAGCTTATGGACAGAAAACTATGGCTACACCTTC. This translates into CASSLWTENYGYTF. Complete variable domain (other parts from reference TRBV7-8 and TRBJ1-2): GAGVSQSPRYKVAKRGQDVALRCDPISGHVSLFWYQQALGQGPEFLTYFQNEAQLDKSGLPSDRFFAERPEGSVSTLKIQRTQQEDSAVYLCASSLWTENYGYTFGSGTRLTVV.

This chain connects TRBV6-5 to TRBJ1-1; TRBD1 aligns across 7 bases. Germline V gene data show CDR1 as MNHEY and CDR2 as SVGAGI. Losses at the gene ends were 4 bases for V and 3 bases for J; bases not matched to a gene: 8. The CDR3 has 15 amino acids. The chain's CDR3 is CASSFTTGTDTEAFF. In DNA, the CDR3 is TGTGCCAGCAGTTTCACGACAGGGACGGACACTGAAGCTTTCTTT.

The V gene is TRBV7-6, the J gene TRBJ2-5; 7 nucleotides align to TRBD2. The J segment lost 2 bases and the V segment lost 1 base, leaving 4 bases of the junction unmatched. The CDR3 sequence is 15 residues long. Germline CDR1 is SGHVS and CDR2 is FNYEAQ. The CDR3 coding sequence is TGTGCCAGCAGCTTAGGGGGAGGGGATCAAGAGACCCAGTACTTC. Translating it yields CASSLGGGDQETQYF. Based on the CDR3 plus reference TRBV7-6 and TRBJ2-5, the full variable domain is GAGVSQSPRYKVTKRGQDVALRCDPISGHVSLYWYRQALGQGPEFLTYFNYEAQQDKSGLPNDRFSAERPEGSISTLTIQRTEQRDSAMYRCASSLGGGDQETQYFGPGTRLLVL.

The rearrangement uses TRBV13 and TRBJ2-7, with 7 bases identical to TRBD1. CDR1 and CDR2 (germline): PRHDT, FYEKMQ (reference sequence). Losses at the gene ends were 5 bases for V and 2 bases for J; bases not matched to a gene: 6. This CDR3 is 14 amino acids long. CDR3 nucleotides: TGTGCCAGCAGCCTCCGGGACAGACCCTACGAGCAGTACTTC. Protein sequence: CASSLRDRPYEQYF. Full variable domain (remainder filled in from reference TRBV13 and TRBJ2-7): AAGVIQSPRHLIKEKRETATLKCYPIPRHDTVYWYQQGPGQDPQFLISFYEKMQSDKGSIPDRFSAQQFSDYHSELNMSSLELGDSALYFCASSLRDRPYEQYFGPGTRLTVT.

The rearrangement uses TRBV5-1 and TRBJ1-6; no reliable D call. The V gene lost 0 bases and the J gene lost 0 bases, with 10 bases spanning the gap. The CDR3 runs to 17 residues. The V gene's germline CDR1 is SGHRS and CDR2 YFSETQ. Written as DNA, the CDR3 is TGCGCCAGCAGCTTGGTGGCACAAACCTCCTATAATTCACCCCTCCACTTT. Protein product: CASSLVAQTSYNSPLHF.

The V call is TRBV6-2 or TRBV6-3, the J call TRBJ2-2; 11 positions agree with TRBD2. Germline assignment: CDR1 MNHEY and CDR2 SVGEGT. CDR3 length: 18 amino acids. V shed 0 bases, J shed 2 bases, and the junction held 5 bases outside the gene matches. CDR3 DNA sequence: TGTGCCAGCAGTTACTCCCCTAGCGGGGGGCTAAACACCGGGGAGCTGTTTTTT. This codes for CASSYSPSGGLNTGELFF.

The chain couples TRBV3-1 (or the pseudogene TRBV3-2) to TRBJ1-1; maybe TRBD1 (5 bases). Trimming took 1 base from V and 0 from J, leaving 9 bases between them. The germline CDR1 and CDR2 sequences are LGHDT and YNNKEL (reference sequence). CDR3 size: 15 residues. The CDR3 sequence is CASSQGQLLNTEAFF. CDR3 coding DNA: TGTGCCAGCAGCCAAGGACAGCTTTTGAACACTGAAGCTTTCTTT.

The chain carries TRBV4-2 and TRBJ2-3; 9 nucleotides agree with TRBD2. V trimming: 1 base; J trimming: 14 bases; junction bases outside the gene matches: 10. Germline V gives CDR1 LGHNA, CDR2 YNFKEQ. The CDR3 is made up of 14 amino acids. The CDR3 loop is CASSQVEERGVMYF. CDR3 bases: TGTGCCAGCAGCCAAGTGGAGGAGCGGGGGGTTATGTATTTT.

V is TRBV4-3 and J is TRBJ1-5, with a tentative D call TRBD1 (6 bases). The CDR3 loop spans 16 amino acids. The V end was cut by 0 bases, the J end by 0 bases, with 9 bases between. Germline assignment: CDR1 LGHNA and CDR2 YSLEER. CDR3 in amino acids: CASSQDAGASNQPQHF. Here the CDR3 DNA reads TGCGCCAGCAGCCAAGATGCGGGGGCTAGCAATCAGCCCCAGCATTTT.

This clone was recorded only once. The rearrangement links TRBV19 to TRBJ2-7; D possibly corresponds to TRBD1 (6 bases). The CDR3 has 15 amino acids. Trimming took off 0 bases at V and 3 bases at J, with 12 bases between the two ends. Germline values: CDR1 LNHDA, CDR2 SQIVND (reference sequence). CDR3 region: CASSIDGARGYEQYF. Written as DNA, the CDR3 is TGTGCCAGTAGTATAGATGGGGCCAGGGGCTACGAGCAGTACTTC.

The chain recombines TRBV5-1 with TRBJ1-6; possible D gene TRBD1, 6 bases. CDR3 length: 16 amino acids. Germline loops: CDR1 SGHRS, CDR2 YFSETQ. The V and J ends lost 4 bases and 0 bases respectively, with 11 bases between them. The CDR3 DNA reads TGCGCCAGCAGCCTGAACAGGGACTCCTATAATTCACCCCTCCACTTT. This translates into CASSLNRDSYNSPLHF.

V and J are TRBV5-1 and TRBJ1-6, with D uncertain. This CDR3 has 17 residues. CDR1 is SGHRS, CDR2 YFSETQ, per germline. Trimming removed 3 bases at V and 6 bases at J, with 19 bases between. CDR3 in DNA: TGCGCCAGCAGCTCCTGGCCCGCCGACATGCTTAATTCACCCCTCCACTTT. Translation gives CASSSWPADMLNSPLHF.

The chain is built from TRBV6-5 and TRBJ1-1, with D tentatively TRBD1 (5 bases). In germline, CDR1 is MNHEY, CDR2 SVGAGI. The CDR3 contains 16 residues. Trimming pared 0 bases from V and 1 base from J, leaving 12 bases between. CDR3 DNA: TGTGCCAGCAGTTACTCGTTAGGGGCACCGAACACTGAAGCTTTCTTT. It is translated as CASSYSLGAPNTEAFF.

CDR3 nucleotides: TGTGCCAGCACCGCCCAGGGCGGGTTGGCCTACGAGCAGTACTTC. Translated: CASTAQGGLAYEQYF. The chain recombines TRBV28 with TRBJ2-7; D could derive from TRBD1 or TRBD2 (5 bases each). CDR1 is MDHEN, CDR2 SYDVKM, per germline. Deletions cut 7 bases from V and 2 bases from J, with 18 bases between. The CDR3 sequence is 15 residues long.

The chain links TRBV2 to TRBJ1-2; D might be TRBD1 (5 bases). The germline V gene encodes CDR1 SNHLY and CDR2 FYNNEI. V was clipped by 6 bases and J by 0 bases, with 14 bases between them. The CDR3 contains 15 residues. CDR3 in amino acids: CASRAGTAPNYGYTF. CDR3 DNA: TGTGCCAGCAGGGCCGGGACTGCTCCTAACTATGGCTACACCTTC.

The chain joins TRBV30 to TRBJ2-3; TRBD2 agrees at 10 bases. After removal of 7 bases from V and 5 bases from J, the junction contained 6 bases not matched to a gene. Germline lookup yields CDR1 GTSNPN and CDR2 SVGIG (reference sequence). The CDR3 consists of 13 residues. For the CDR3, the DNA is TGTGCCTATACTAGCGGGGTAGTAGATACGCAGTATTTT. Protein product: CAYTSGVVDTQYF.